The 23 T cell receptor beta chains listed next were all sequenced from one sample in a study of control samples from healthy donors and cancer patients. Profiled with immunoSEQ multiplex PCR; TCRdb holds only in-frame clones, not every one. The sample carries roughly 200,000 clones, roughly nine tenths recorded once. The sequencing sample was made of blood. The origin of the receptors is a man aged 25 to 40 in good health.

The rearrangement uses TRBV4-2 and TRBJ1-4; 10 bases are a match to TRBD1. The J segment lost 4 bases and the V segment lost 4 bases, leaving 6 bases of the junction unmatched. The CDR3 is 16 amino acids. CDR1 and CDR2 from the germline V gene are LGHNA and YNFKEQ. The CDR3 sequence is CASSLAGDRGNEKLFF. The CDR3 DNA reads TGTGCCAGCAGCCTAGCAGGGGACAGGGGTAATGAAAAACTGTTTTTT.

The rearrangement joins TRBV5-6 to TRBJ2-3, with 8 bases matching TRBD2. CDR3 length equals 16 residues. Germline V CDR1 and CDR2: SGHDT, YYEEEE. Losses at the gene ends were 0 bases for V and 4 bases for J; bases not matched to a gene: 7. The CDR3 here is CASSLEQWRGADTQYF. In DNA, the CDR3 is TGTGCCAGCAGCTTGGAGCAGTGGCGGGGGGCAGATACGCAGTATTTT.

This clone was recorded only once. V and J are TRBV6-1 and TRBJ1-2; a weak D match, TRBD1 (5 bases). Germline V gene data show CDR1 as MNHNS and CDR2 as SASEGT. The CDR3 has 13 amino acids. V lost 3 bases, J lost 2 bases, and 7 bases lay in between. The CDR3 loop is CASSDRANYGYTF. The CDR3, as DNA: TGTGCCAGCAGTGACAGGGCAAACTATGGCTACACCTTC.

The V call is TRBV7-2, the J call TRBJ1-3; possible D gene TRBD1, 5 bases. Germline CDR1 is SGHTA and CDR2 is FQGNSA. Deletions cut 8 bases from V and 1 base from J, with 12 bases between. This CDR3 has 14 amino acids. CDR3 region: CASVSGPSGNTIYF. CDR3 nucleotides: TGTGCCAGCGTTTCGGGGCCGTCTGGAAACACCATATATTTT.

V is TRBV6-6 and J is TRBJ2-1, with TRBD2 matching 8 bases. This CDR3 region has 14 residues. Germline assignment: CDR1 MNHNY and CDR2 SVGAGI (reference sequence). J was trimmed by 4 bases and V by 2 bases; bases with no gene match: 1. The chain's CDR3 is CASSYPGGYNEQFF. The CDR3 DNA is TGTGCCAGCAGTTACCCGGGGGGGTACAATGAGCAGTTCTTC.

This clone appeared a few times. V and J are TRBV6-5 and TRBJ2-2; D gene ambiguous. CDR3 length: 13 residues. Germline CDR1 MNHEY, CDR2 SVGAGI. V lost 6 bases, J lost 10 bases, and 15 bases lay in between. The CDR3 sequence is CASRSAFEEELFF. The CDR3 nucleotides are TGTGCCAGCAGGTCCGCGTTCGAGGAGGAGCTGTTTTTT.

V usage is TRBV6-5 and J usage is TRBJ1-2; possibly TRBD1 for D (6 bases). In germline, CDR1 is MNHEY, CDR2 SVGAGI. CDR3 length: 16 residues. V was shortened by 0 bases and J by 6 bases, with 17 bases between the two germline ends. CDR3 loop: CASSYSGGTNLNGYTF. The CDR3 DNA sequence: TGTGCCAGCAGTTACTCAGGGGGGACAAACCTCAATGGCTACACCTTC.

The chain combines TRBV29-1 with TRBJ2-3; D might be TRBD2 (6 bases). V was pared by 3 bases and J by 7 bases, with 17 bases between. Germline V gene data show CDR1 as SQVTM and CDR2 as ANQGSEA. The CDR3 runs to 14 residues. This CDR3 is CSVEWAGKGYTQYF. The DNA for the CDR3 is TGCAGCGTTGAGTGGGCGGGGAAAGGATATACGCAGTATTTT.

The chain has TRBV30 and TRBJ1-5; 11 nucleotides agree with TRBD1. The V gene end was trimmed by 2 bases and the J gene end by 0 bases; junction bases not matched to a gene: 3. From germline, CDR1 is GTSNPN and CDR2 SVGIG (reference sequence). The CDR3 extends over 16 amino acids. This CDR3 reads CAWSRTGGYSNQPQHF. As DNA, the CDR3 is TGTGCCTGGAGTCGGACAGGGGGCTATAGCAATCAGCCCCAGCATTTT.

The chain has TRBV5-1 and TRBJ1-1; a possible D gene is TRBD1 (5 bases). V was pared by 5 bases and J by 1 base, with 15 bases between. The germline CDR1 and CDR2 sequences are SGHRS and YFSETQ. The CDR3 is 15 residues long. CDR3 bases: TGCGCCAGCAGAGGCAGGGAAGGGGCGAACACTGAAGCTTTCTTT. This gives the protein CASRGREGANTEAFF.

The J gene is TRBJ2-1, the V gene TRBV21-1; TRBD2 was called by the table and not checked on the DNA. TRBV21-1 constitutes a pseudogene. The CDR3 is 16 amino acids. The CDR3 DNA reads as TGTGCCAGCCTCAGGAGGCCGGGGGGCTCCTACAATGAGCAGTTCTTC. It is translated as CASLRRPGGSYNEQFF.

The chain is built from TRBV5-5 and TRBJ1-1; TRBD1 matches 8 bases. V lost 2 bases to trimming and J lost 4 bases; unmatched junction nucleotides: 4. This CDR3 has 14 amino acids. CDR1 SGHKS and CDR2 YYEKEE come from the germline V gene (reference sequence). The CDR3 protein is CASSFTGGGTEAFF. The CDR3 region has the DNA TGTGCCAGCAGCTTTACAGGGGGTGGCACTGAAGCTTTCTTT.

The CDR3 nucleotides read TGTGCCAGCAGTAAGGGATTAAGGACCACTGAAGCTTTCTTT. This gives the protein CASSKGLRTTEAFF. The chain carries TRBV25-1 and TRBJ1-1; D unclear. With 5 bases removed from V and 4 bases from J, the gap between germline ends came to 14 bases. This CDR3 has 14 amino acids. The V gene's germline CDR1 is MGHDK and CDR2 SYGVNS.

This chain links TRBV15 with TRBJ1-5; 10 nucleotides line up with TRBD1. This CDR3 region has 15 residues. Germline CDR1 and CDR2: LNHNV and YYDKDF (reference sequence). J lost 6 bases, V lost 5 bases, and 7 bases had no gene match. CDR3 sequence: CATSPGTGVFQPQHF. CDR3 sequence (DNA): TGTGCCACCAGCCCCGGGACAGGGGTGTTTCAGCCCCAGCATTTT.

CDR3 region: CASSQVQHSGNTIYF. CDR3 in DNA: TGTGCCAGCAGCCAGGTACAGCACTCTGGAAACACCATATATTTT. V and J are TRBV3-1 (or the pseudogene TRBV3-2) and TRBJ1-3; no reliable D call. Germline CDR1 and CDR2: LGHDT and YNNKEL (reference sequence). V was pared by 3 bases and J by 0 bases, with 9 bases between. CDR3 length equals 15 residues.

This clone came up once. The V call is TRBV5-1, the J call TRBJ1-1, with D tentatively TRBD1 (6 bases). The V end lost 3 bases, the J end lost 6 bases, and 24 bases lay between the germline ends. The length of the CDR3 is 17 residues. Germline loops: CDR1 SGHRS, CDR2 YFSETQ. CDR3 residues: CASSSHRGDMGIPEAFF. The CDR3 coding sequence is TGCGCCAGCAGCTCCCATCGGGGGGACATGGGTATTCCTGAAGCTTTCTTT.

The J gene is TRBJ2-1, the V gene TRBV7-6; TRBD2 matches at 7 bases. The CDR3 length is 15 residues. CDR1 and CDR2 (germline): SGHVS, FNYEAQ. Trimming removed 0 bases from V and 5 bases from J; junction bases left unmatched: 4. The CDR3 DNA reads as TGTGCCAGCAGCTTAGCGGGGGGGTCGAACAATGAGCAGTTCTTC. This codes for CASSLAGGSNNEQFF. Looking up the rest from reference TRBV7-6 and TRBJ2-1 gives the full variable domain: GAGVSQSPRYKVTKRGQDVALRCDPISGHVSLYWYRQALGQGPEFLTYFNYEAQQDKSGLPNDRFSAERPEGSISTLTIQRTEQRDSAMYRCASSLAGGSNNEQFFGPGTRLTVL.

The chain links TRBV2 to TRBJ2-3, with TRBD2 matching 8 bases. With V trimmed by 6 bases and J by 3 bases, 8 bases remained unmatched. This CDR3 comprises 15 residues. Per the germline V gene, CDR1 is SNHLY and CDR2 is FYNNEI. CDR3 sequence reads: CASSTGGGRTDTQYF. In nucleotides, the CDR3 is TGTGCCAGCAGCACCGGGGGGGGGCGGACAGATACGCAGTATTTT. The full variable domain, with the rest looked up from reference TRBV2 and TRBJ2-3, is EPEVTQTPSHQVTQMGQEVILRCVPISNHLYFYWYRQILGQKVEFLVSFYNNEISEKSEIFDDQFSVERPDGSNFTLKIRSTKLEDSAMYFCASSTGGGRTDTQYFGPGTRLTVL.

The chain carries TRBV21-1 and TRBJ2-2; TRBD1, the D gene given by the table, was not confirmed from the DNA. TRBV21-1 is a known pseudogene. The CDR3 totals 13 residues. In nucleotides, the CDR3 is TGTGCCAGCAGCACAACAGGGACCGGGGAGCTGTTTTTT. Translating gives CASSTTGTGELFF.

The chain couples TRBV19 to TRBJ1-5, with 10 bases identical to TRBD1. The CDR3 loop spans 14 amino acids. Per germline, CDR1 LNHDA and CDR2 SQIVND (reference sequence). V shed 6 bases, J shed 6 bases, and the junction held 5 bases outside the gene matches. CDR3 sequence reads: CASSTDRGPQPQHF. In nucleotides, the CDR3 is TGTGCCAGTAGCACAGACAGGGGGCCTCAGCCCCAGCATTTT.

The chain is built from TRBV6-5 and TRBJ2-1, with D perhaps TRBD1 or TRBD2 (6 bases each). V lost 3 bases and J lost 9, with 15 bases in between. This CDR3 is 14 amino acids long. The germline V gene has CDR1 MNHEY and CDR2 SVGAGI. The CDR3: CASSYPGALGEQFF. CDR3 DNA sequence: TGTGCCAGCAGTTATCCGGGGGCACTAGGTGAGCAGTTCTTC.

The rearrangement links TRBV30 to TRBJ1-3, with a possible D match to TRBD1 (6 bases). Germline CDR1 reads GTSNPN; CDR2 reads SVGIG (reference sequence). Trimming left V 2 bases short and J 7 bases short, with 12 bases between. This CDR3 has 13 amino acids. CDR3 bases: TGTGCCTGGAGTACACAGGGTCGGAACACCATATATTTT. It specifies CAWSTQGRNTIYF.

The chain combines TRBV9 with TRBJ1-3, with TRBD1 matching 7 bases. With 0 bases clipped from V and 4 bases from J, the junction kept 16 bases outside the gene matches. CDR3 length: 19 residues. The germline CDR1 and CDR2 sequences are SGDLS and YYNGEE. In nucleotides, the CDR3 is TGTGCCAGCAGCGTAGCTACGGAGATTGCAGGGGGAACAGGAAACACCATATATTTT. This translates into CASSVATEIAGGTGNTIYF.